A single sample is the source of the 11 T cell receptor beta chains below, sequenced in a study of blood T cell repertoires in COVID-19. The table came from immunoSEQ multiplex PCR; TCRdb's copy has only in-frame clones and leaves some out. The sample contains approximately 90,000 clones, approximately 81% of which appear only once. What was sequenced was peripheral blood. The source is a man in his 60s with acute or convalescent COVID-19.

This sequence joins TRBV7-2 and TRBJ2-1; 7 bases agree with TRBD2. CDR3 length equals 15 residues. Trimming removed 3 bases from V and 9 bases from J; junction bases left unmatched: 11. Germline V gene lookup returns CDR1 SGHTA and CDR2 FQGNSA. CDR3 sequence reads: CASSLVFLAAGEQFF. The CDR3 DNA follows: TGTGCCAGCAGCTTGGTCTTCCTAGCGGCGGGTGAGCAGTTCTTC. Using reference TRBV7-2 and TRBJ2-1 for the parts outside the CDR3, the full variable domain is GAGVSQSPSNKVTEKGKDVELRCDPISGHTALYWYRQSLGQGLEFLIYFQGNSAPDKSGLPSDRFSAERTGGSVSTLTIQRTQQEDSAVYLCASSLVFLAAGEQFFGPGTRLTVL.

CDR3 protein: CASSPYSPGQVGTEAFF. The CDR3 DNA reads TGTGCCAGCTCACCATATTCCCCGGGACAGGTAGGAACTGAAGCTTTCTTT. The chain uses TRBV18 and TRBJ1-1; 8 positions match TRBD1. CDR1 is KGHSH and CDR2 is LQKENI in the germline V gene. The V segment lost 2 bases and the J segment 5 bases; nucleotides outside the gene matches: 13. The CDR3 runs to 17 residues.

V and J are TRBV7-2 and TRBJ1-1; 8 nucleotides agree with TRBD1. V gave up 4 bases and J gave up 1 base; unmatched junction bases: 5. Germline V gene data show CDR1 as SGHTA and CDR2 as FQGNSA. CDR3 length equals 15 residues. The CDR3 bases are TGTGCCAGCAGCTCGACAGGGGCCCCGAACACTGAAGCTTTCTTT. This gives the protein CASSSTGAPNTEAFF.

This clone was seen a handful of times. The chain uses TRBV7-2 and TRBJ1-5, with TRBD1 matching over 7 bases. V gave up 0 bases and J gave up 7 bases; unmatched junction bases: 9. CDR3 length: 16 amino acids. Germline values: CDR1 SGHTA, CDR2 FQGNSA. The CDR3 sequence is CASSLAGSGGRQPQHF. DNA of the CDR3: TGTGCCAGCAGCTTAGCGGGGTCAGGGGGACGACAGCCCCAGCATTTT.

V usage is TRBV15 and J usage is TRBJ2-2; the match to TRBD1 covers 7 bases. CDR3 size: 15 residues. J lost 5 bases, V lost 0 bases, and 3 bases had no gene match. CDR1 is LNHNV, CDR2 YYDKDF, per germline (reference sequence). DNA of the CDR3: TGTGCCACCAGCAGAGAGGGACAGTGGACCGGGGAGCTGTTTTTT. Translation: CATSREGQWTGELFF.

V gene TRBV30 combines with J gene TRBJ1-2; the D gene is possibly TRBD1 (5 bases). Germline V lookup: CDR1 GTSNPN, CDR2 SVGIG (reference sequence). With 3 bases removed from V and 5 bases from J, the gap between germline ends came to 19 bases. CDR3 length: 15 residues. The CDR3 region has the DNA TGTGCCTGGAGCCCGGGGGTCCTAATGTTATATGGCTACACCTTC. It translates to CAWSPGVLMLYGYTF.

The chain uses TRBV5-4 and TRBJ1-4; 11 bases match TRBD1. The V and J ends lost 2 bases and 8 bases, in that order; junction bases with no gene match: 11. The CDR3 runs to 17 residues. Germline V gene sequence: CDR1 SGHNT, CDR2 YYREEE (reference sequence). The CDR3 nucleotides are TGTGCCAGCAGCTTTGGGACAGGGGGAGCTTCAAGGGAAAAACTGTTTTTT. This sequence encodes CASSFGTGGASREKLFF.

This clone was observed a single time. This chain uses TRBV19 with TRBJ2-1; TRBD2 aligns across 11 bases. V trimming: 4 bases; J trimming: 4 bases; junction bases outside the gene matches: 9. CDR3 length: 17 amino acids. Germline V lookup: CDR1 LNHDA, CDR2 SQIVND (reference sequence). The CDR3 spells CASSRKKTSGTYNEQFF. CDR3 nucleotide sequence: TGTGCCAGTAGTAGGAAGAAGACTAGCGGGACGTACAATGAGCAGTTCTTC.

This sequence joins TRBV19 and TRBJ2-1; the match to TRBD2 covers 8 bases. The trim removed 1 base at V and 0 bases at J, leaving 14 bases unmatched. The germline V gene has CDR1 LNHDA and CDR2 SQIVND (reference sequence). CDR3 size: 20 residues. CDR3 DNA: TGTGCCAGTAGTATAGGTCGCGCGGGGGGCCGGACGAGCTCCTACAATGAGCAGTTCTTC. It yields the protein CASSIGRAGGRTSSYNEQFF.

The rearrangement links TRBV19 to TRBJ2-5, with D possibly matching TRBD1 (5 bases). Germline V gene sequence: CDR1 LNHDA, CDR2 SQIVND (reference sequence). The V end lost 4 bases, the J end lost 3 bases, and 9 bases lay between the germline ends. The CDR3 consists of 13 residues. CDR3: CASSRGLEETQYF. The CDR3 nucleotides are TGTGCCAGTAGTAGGGGCCTGGAAGAGACCCAGTACTTC. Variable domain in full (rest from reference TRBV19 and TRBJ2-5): DGGITQSPKYLFRKEGQNVTLSCEQNLNHDAMYWYRQDPGQGLRLIYYSQIVNDFQKGDIAEGYSVSREKKESFPLTVTSAQKNPTAFYLCASSRGLEETQYFGPGTRLLVL.

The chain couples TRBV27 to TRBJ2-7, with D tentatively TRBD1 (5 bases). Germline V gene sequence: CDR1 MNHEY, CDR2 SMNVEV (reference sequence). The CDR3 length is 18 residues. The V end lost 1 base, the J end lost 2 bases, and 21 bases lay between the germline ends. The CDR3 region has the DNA TGTGCCAGCAGTTTATTTACCAGAATCAGGGTTGGGGCCTACGAGCAGTACTTC. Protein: CASSLFTRIRVGAYEQYF.